Included here is one T cell receptor (beta chain) sequence, with context. Its antigen is not identified. This entry belongs to a study of monozygotic twins with cystic fibrosis. Study results and caveats: No link emerged between shared CDR3 counts and age, concordance or severity.

Germline CDR1 SEHNR, CDR2 FQNEAQ (reference sequence). V shed 5 bases, J shed 6 bases, and the junction held 9 bases outside the gene matches. The length of the CDR3 is 14 residues. Produced via immunoSEQ multiplex PCR; TCRdb's table is partial and in-frame only. The sample yields 30,000 or so clones, 66% seen once. The genes are TRBV7-9 and TRBJ1-2; TRBD1 aligns across 7 bases. The sample consisted of blood. The TCR comes from a girl aged 10 to 17 with cystic fibrosis. CDR3 in amino acids: CASSHLTGIDGYTF. As DNA, the CDR3 is TGTGCCAGCAGCCACTTGACAGGGATTGATGGCTACACCTTC. The full variable domain, with the rest looked up from reference TRBV7-9 and TRBJ1-2, is DTGVSQNPRHKITKRGQNVTFRCDPISEHNRLYWYRQTLGQGPEFLTYFQNEAQLEKSRLLSDRFSAERPKGSFSTLEIQRTEQGDSAMYLCASSHLTGIDGYTFGSGTRLTVV.